This T cell receptor (beta chain) came from a study of cytomegalovirus exposure and HLA in healthy donors. Whole-study findings and limits: As was reported, the HLA-A and HLA-B alleles of most subjects were accurately predicted from TCR beta sequences. TCR beta V segments were, for the most part, productive about 87% or about 30% of the time in an earlier analysis. A few chains tied to CMV proved CMV antigen-specific in vitro. Later on, a genetic analysis was performed. It linked a missense variant in DCLRE1C with V- and J-gene trimming of TCR beta.

The PCR ran on 60 Vbeta and 13 Jbeta primers. This table comes from immunoSEQ multiplex PCR, and its TCRdb copy is limited to in-frame clones, with some not included. The table records some 150,000 clones, roughly 82% of them present only once. For this clone: No antigen is known for it.

The CDR3 runs to 16 residues. V lost 0 bases and J lost 4; bases outside the gene matches: 6. Germline V gives CDR1 SGHRS, CDR2 YFSETQ. This TCR came from a woman between 25 and 40 years old in good health and CMV-seronegative. Sample: PBMCs. The chain is built from TRBV5-1 and TRBJ1-2; 10 bases are shared with TRBD1. CDR3 sequence (DNA): TGCGCCAGCAGCTTGGGCTCGCGGACAGGGGGCTATGGCTACACCTTC. Its protein is CASSLGSRTGGYGYTF. The variable domain in full, with the rest retrieved from reference TRBV5-1 and TRBJ1-2, is KAGVTQTPRYLIKTRGQQVTLSCSPISGHRSVSWYQQTPGQGLQFLFEYFSETQRNKGNFPGRFSGRQFSNSRSEMNVSTLELGDSALYLCASSLGSRTGGYGYTFGSGTRLTVV.